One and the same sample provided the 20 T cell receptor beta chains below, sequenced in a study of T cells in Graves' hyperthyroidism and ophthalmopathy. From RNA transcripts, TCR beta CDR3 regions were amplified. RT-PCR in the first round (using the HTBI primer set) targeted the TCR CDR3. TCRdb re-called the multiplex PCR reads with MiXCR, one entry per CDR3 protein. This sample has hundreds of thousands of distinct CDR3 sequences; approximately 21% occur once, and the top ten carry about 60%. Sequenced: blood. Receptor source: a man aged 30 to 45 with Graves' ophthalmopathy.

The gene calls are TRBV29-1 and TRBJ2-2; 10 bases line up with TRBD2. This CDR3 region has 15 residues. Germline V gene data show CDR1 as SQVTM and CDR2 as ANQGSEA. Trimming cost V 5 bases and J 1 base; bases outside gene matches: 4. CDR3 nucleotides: TGCAGCGTTAGCGGGAGGGCCTTGAACACCGGGGAGCTGTTTTTT. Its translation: CSVSGRALNTGELFF.

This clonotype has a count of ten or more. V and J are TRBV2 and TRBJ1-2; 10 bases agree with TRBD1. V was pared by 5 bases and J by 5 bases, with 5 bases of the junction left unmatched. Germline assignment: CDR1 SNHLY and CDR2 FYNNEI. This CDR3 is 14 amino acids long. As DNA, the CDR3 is TGTGCCAGCAGTTTCGACAGGGGGCTATATGGCTACACCTTC. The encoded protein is CASSFDRGLYGYTF.

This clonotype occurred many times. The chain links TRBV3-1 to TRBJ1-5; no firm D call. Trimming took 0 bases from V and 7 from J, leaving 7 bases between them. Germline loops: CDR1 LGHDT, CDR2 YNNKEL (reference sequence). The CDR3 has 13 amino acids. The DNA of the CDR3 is TGTGCCAGCAGCCAAGATTGGTCCCAGCCCCAGCATTTT. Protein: CASSQDWSQPQHF.

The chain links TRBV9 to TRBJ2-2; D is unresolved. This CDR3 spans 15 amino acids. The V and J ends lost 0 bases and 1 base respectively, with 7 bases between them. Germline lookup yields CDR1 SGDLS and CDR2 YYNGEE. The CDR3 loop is CASSVELLNTGELFF. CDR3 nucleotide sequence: TGTGCCAGCAGCGTAGAACTACTGAACACCGGGGAGCTGTTTTTT.

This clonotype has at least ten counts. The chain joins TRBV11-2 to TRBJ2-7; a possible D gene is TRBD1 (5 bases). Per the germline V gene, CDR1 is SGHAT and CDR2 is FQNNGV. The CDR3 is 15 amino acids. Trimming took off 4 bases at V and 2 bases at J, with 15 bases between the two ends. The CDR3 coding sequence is TGTGCCAGCAGCTCAGGGTATTCTATGACCTACGAGCAGTACTTC. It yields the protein CASSSGYSMTYEQYF.

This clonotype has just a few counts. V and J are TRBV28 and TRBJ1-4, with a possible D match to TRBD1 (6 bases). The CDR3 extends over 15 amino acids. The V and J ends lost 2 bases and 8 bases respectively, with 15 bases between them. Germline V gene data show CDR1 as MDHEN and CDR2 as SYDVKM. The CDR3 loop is CASSLDRGAGEKLFF. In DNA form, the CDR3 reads TGTGCCAGCAGTTTAGATCGGGGGGCAGGGGAAAAACTGTTTTTT.

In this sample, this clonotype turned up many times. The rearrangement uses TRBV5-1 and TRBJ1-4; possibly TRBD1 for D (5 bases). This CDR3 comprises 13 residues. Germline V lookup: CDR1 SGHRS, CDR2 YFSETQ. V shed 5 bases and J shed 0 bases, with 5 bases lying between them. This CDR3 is CASRTATNEKLFF. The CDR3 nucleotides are TGCGCCAGCAGGACAGCAACTAATGAAAAACTGTTTTTT. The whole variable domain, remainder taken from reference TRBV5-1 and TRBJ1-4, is KAGVTQTPRYLIKTRGQQVTLSCSPISGHRSVSWYQQTPGQGLQFLFEYFSETQRNKGNFPGRFSGRQFSNSRSEMNVSTLELGDSALYLCASRTATNEKLFFGSGTQLSVL.

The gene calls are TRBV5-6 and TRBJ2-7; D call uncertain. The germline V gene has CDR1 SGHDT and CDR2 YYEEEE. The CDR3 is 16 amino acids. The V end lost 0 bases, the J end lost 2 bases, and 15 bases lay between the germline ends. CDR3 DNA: TGTGCCAGCAGCTTGGTGGGCCCCGCTGGGACCTACGAGCAGTACTTC. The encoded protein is CASSLVGPAGTYEQYF.

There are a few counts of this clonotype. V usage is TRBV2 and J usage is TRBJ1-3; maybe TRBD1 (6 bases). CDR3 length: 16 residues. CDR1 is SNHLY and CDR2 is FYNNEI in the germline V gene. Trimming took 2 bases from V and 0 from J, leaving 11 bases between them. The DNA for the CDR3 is TGTGCCAGCAGTGAACAGGGGACGGACTCTGGAAACACCATATATTTT. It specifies CASSEQGTDSGNTIYF. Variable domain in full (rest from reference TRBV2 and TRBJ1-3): EPEVTQTPSHQVTQMGQEVILRCVPISNHLYFYWYRQILGQKVEFLVSFYNNEISEKSEIFDDQFSVERPDGSNFTLKIRSTKLEDSAMYFCASSEQGTDSGNTIYFGEGSWLTVV.

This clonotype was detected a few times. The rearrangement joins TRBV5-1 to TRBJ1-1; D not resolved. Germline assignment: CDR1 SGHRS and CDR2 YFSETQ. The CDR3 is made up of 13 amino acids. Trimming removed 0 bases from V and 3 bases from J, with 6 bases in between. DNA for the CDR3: TGCGCCAGCAGCTTGGCATGGGACACTGAAGCTTTCTTT. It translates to CASSLAWDTEAFF.

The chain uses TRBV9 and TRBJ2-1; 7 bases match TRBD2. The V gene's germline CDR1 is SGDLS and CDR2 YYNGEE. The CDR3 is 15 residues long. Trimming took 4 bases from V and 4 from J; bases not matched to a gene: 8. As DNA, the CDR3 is TGTGCCAGCAGCTGGGTGGGAGGGATTTACAATGAGCAGTTCTTC. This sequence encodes CASSWVGGIYNEQFF.

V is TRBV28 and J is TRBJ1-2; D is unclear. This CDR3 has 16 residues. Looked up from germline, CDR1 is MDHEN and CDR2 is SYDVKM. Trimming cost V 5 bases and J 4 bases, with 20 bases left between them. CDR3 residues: CASSQGADTSLYGYTF. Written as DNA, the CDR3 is TGTGCCAGCAGTCAAGGCGCGGATACCTCCCTCTATGGCTACACCTTC.

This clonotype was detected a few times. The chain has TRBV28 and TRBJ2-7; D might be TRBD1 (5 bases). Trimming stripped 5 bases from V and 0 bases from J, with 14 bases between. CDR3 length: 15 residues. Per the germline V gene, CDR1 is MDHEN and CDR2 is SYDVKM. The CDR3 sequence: CASSERGHLSYEQYF. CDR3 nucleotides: TGTGCCAGCAGTGAGCGCGGACACCTCTCCTACGAGCAGTACTTC.

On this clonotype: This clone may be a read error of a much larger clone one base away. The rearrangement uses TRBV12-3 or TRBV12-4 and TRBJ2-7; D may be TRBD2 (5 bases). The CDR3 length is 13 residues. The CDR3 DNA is TGTGCCGGCAGTTTGCTAGCATCCTACGAGCAGTACTTC. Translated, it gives CAGSLLASYEQYF.

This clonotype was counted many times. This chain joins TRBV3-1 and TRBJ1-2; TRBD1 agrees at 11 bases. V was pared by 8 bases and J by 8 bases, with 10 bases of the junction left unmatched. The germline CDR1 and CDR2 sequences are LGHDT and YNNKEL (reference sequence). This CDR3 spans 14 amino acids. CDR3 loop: CASLSHGTGGGYTF. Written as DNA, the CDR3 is TGTGCCAGCCTCAGCCATGGGACAGGGGGAGGCTACACCTTC.

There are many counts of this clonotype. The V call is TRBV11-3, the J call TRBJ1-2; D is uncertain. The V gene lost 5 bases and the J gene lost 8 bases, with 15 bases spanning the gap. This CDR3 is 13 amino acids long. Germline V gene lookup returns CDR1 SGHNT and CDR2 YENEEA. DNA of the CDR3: TGTGCCAGCAGCCGCGCCGCGGCGGAGGGCTACACCTTC. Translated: CASSRAAAEGYTF.

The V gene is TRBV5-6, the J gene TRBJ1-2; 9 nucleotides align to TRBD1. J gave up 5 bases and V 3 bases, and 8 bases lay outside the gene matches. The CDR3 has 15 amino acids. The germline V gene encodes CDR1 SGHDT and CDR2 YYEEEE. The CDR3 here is CASSSDRGVTYGYTF. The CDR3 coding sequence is TGTGCCAGCAGCTCCGACAGGGGGGTTACATATGGCTACACCTTC.

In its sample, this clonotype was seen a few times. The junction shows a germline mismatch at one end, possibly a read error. The CDR3 spells CAWGVGAGTQYF. CDR3 bases: TGTGCCTGGGGTGTAGGGGCAGGGACGCAGTATTTT. The gene calls are TRBV30 and TRBJ2-3; D possibly corresponds to TRBD1 (5 bases). Germline assignment: CDR1 GTSNPN and CDR2 SVGIG (reference sequence). The CDR3 length is 12 residues. The full variable domain, rest sourced from reference TRBV30 and TRBJ2-3, is SQTIHQWPATLVQPVGSPLSLECTVEGTSNPNLYWYRQAAGRGLQLLFYSVGIGQISSEVPQNLSASRPQDRQFILSSKKLLLSDSGFYLCAWGVGAGTQYFGPGTRLTVL.

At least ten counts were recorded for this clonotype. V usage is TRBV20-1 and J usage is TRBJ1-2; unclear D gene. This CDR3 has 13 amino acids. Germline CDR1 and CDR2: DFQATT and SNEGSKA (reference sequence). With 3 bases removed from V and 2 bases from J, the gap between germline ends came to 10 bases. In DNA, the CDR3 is TGCAGTGCTAGCCCCTACGGAAACTATGGCTACACCTTC. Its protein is CSASPYGNYGYTF.

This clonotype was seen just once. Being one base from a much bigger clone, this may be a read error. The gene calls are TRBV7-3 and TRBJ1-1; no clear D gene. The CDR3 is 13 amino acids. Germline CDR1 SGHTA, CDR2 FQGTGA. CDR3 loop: CASSTYLNTEASF. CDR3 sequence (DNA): TGTGCCAGCAGCACTTACCTGAACACTGAAGCTTCCTTT.